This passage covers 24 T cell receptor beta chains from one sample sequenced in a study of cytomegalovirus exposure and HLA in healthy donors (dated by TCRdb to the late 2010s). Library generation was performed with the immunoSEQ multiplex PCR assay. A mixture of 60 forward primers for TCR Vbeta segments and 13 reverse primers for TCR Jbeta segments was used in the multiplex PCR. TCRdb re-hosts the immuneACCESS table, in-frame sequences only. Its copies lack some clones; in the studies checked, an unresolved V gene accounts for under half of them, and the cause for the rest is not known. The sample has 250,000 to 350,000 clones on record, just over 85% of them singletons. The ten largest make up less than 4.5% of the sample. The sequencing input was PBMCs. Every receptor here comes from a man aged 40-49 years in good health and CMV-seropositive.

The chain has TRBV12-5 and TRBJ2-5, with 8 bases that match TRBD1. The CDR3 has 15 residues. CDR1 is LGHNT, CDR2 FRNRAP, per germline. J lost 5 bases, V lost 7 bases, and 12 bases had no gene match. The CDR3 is CASDRGTASRETQYF. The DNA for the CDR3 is TGTGCTAGTGACAGGGGGACCGCCTCGAGGGAGACCCAGTACTTC.

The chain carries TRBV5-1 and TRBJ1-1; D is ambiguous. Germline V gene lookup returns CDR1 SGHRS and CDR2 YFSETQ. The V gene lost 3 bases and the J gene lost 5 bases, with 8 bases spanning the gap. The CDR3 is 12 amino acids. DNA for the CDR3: TGCGCCAGCAGCTCGTTGACTACTGAAGCTTTCTTT. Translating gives CASSSLTTEAFF.

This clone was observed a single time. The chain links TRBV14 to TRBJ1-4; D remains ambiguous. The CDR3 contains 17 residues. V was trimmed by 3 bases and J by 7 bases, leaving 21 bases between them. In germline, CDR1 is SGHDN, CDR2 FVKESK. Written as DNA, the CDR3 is TGTGCCAGCAGCCAGATAGAGGGAGGAGCGAAAGTTGAAAAACTGTTTTTT. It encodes CASSQIEGGAKVEKLFF. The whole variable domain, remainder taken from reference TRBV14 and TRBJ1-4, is EAGVTQFPSHSVIEKGQTVTLRCDPISGHDNLYWYRRVMGKEIKFLLHFVKESKQDESGMPNNRFLAERTGGTYSTLKVQPAELEDSGVYFCASSQIEGGAKVEKLFFGSGTQLSVL.

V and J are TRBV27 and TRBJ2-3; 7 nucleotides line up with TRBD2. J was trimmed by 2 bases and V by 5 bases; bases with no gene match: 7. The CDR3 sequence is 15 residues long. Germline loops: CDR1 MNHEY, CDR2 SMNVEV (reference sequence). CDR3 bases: TGTGCCAGCAGTATCTCTAGCGGACTCACAGATACGCAGTATTTT. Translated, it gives CASSISSGLTDTQYF.

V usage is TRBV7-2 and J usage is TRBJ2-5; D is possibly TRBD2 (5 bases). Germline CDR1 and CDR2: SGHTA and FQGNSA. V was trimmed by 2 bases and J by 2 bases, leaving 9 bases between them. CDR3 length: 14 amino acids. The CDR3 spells CASSLTLVQETQYF. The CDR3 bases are TGTGCCAGCAGCTTAACACTAGTTCAAGAGACCCAGTACTTC.

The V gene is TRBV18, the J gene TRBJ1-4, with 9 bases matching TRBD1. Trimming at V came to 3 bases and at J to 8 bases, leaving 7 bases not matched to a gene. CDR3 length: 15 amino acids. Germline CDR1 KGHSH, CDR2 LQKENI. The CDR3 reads CASSPSGTGREKLFF. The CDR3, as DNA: TGTGCCAGCTCACCGTCCGGGACAGGGCGGGAAAAACTGTTTTTT.

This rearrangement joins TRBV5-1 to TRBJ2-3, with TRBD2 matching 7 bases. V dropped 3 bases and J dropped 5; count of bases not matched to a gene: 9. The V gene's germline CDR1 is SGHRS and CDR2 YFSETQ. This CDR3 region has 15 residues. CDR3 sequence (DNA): TGCGCCAGCAGCTGGGCTAGCGGTGGGAAAGATACGCAGTATTTT. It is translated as CASSWASGGKDTQYF.

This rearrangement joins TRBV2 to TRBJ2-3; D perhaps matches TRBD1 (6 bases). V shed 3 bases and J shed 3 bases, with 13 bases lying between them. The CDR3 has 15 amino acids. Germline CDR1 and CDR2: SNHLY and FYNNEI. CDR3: CASSDNTGRTDTQYF. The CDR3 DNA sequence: TGTGCCAGCAGTGACAATACAGGGCGAACAGATACGCAGTATTTT.

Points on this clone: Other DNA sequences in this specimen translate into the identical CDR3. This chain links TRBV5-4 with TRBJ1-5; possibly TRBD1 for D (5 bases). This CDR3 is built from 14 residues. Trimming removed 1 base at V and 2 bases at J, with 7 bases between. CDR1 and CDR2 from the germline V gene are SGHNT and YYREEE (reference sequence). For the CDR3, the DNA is TGTGCCAGCAGCTTGCAGGGTGGCAATCAGCCCCAGCATTTT. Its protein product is CASSLQGGNQPQHF.

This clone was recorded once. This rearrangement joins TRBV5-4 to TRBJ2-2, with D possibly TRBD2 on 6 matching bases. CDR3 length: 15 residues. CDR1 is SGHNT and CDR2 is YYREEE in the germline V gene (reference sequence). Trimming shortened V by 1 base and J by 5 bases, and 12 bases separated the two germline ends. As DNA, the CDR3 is TGTGCCAGCAGCTTGCTCGGGAGCGGAACCGGGGAGCTGTTTTTT. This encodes CASSLLGSGTGELFF. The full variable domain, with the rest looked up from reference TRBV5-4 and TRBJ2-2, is ETGVTQSPTHLIKTRGQQVTLRCSSQSGHNTVSWYQQALGQGPQFIFQYYREEENGRGNFPPRFSGLQFPNYSSELNVNALELDDSALYLCASSLLGSGTGELFFGEGSRLTVL.

CDR3 in DNA: TGCGCCAGCCGGGGACAGGGAGGTGAAAAACTGTTTTTT. Its translation: CASRGQGGEKLFF. V and J are TRBV5-1 and TRBJ1-4, with TRBD1 matching over 9 bases. The CDR3 extends over 13 amino acids. Germline CDR1 and CDR2: SGHRS and YFSETQ. Unmatched junction bases numbered 5, after V lost 7 bases and J lost 7 bases.

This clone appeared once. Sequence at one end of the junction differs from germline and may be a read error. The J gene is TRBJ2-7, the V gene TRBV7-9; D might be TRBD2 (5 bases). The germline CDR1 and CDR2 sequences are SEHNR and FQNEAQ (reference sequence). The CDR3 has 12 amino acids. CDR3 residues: CSSSSDFYEQYF. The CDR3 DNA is TGTTCCAGCAGCTCGGACTTCTACGAGCAGTACTTC.

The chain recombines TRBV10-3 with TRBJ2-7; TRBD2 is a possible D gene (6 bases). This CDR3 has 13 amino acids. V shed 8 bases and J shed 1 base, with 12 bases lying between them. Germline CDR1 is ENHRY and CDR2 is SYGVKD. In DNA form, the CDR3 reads TGTGCCATCGGGAAGCGGGTTTCCTACGAGCAGTACTTC. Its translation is CAIGKRVSYEQYF.

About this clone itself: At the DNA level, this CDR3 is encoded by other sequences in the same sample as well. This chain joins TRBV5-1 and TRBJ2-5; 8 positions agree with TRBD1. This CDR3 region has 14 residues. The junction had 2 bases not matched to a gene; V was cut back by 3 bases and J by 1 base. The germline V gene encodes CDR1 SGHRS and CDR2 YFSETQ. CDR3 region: CASSYGQGQETQYF. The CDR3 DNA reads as TGCGCCAGCAGCTACGGACAGGGCCAAGAGACCCAGTACTTC.

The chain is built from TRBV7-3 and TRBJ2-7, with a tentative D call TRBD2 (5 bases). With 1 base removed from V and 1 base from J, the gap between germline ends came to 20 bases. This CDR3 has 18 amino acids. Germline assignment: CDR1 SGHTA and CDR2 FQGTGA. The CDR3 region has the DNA TGTGCCAGCAGCTTAAGGGGTAGCGAGACGCATCAGTCCTACGAGCAGTACTTC. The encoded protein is CASSLRGSETHQSYEQYF. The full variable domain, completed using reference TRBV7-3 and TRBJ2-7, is GAGVSQTPSNKVTEKGKYVELRCDPISGHTALYWYRQSLGQGPEFLIYFQGTGAADDSGLPNDRFFAVRPEGSVSTLKIQRTERGDSAVYLCASSLRGSETHQSYEQYFGPGTRLTVT.

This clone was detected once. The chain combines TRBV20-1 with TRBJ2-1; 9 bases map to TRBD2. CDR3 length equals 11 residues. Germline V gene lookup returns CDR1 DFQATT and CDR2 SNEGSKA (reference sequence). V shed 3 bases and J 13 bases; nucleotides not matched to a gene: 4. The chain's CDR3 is CSARGLAGQFF. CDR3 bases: TGCAGTGCTAGGGGTCTAGCGGGACAGTTCTTC.

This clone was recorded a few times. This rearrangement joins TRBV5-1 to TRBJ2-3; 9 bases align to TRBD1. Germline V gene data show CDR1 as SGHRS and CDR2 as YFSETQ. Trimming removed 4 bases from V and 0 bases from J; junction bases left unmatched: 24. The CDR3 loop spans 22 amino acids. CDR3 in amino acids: CASSPRDRARSGTQASTDTQYF. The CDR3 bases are TGCGCCAGCAGCCCCCGGGACAGGGCAAGAAGCGGGACCCAGGCAAGCACAGATACGCAGTATTTT. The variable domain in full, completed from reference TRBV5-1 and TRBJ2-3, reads KAGVTQTPRYLIKTRGQQVTLSCSPISGHRSVSWYQQTPGQGLQFLFEYFSETQRNKGNFPGRFSGRQFSNSRSEMNVSTLELGDSALYLCASSPRDRARSGTQASTDTQYFGPGTRLTVL.

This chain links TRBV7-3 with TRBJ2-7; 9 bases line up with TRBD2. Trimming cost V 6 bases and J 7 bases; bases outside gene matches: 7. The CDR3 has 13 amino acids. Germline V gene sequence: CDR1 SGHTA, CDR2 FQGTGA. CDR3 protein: CASSSSGTGEQYF. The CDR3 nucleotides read TGTGCCAGCAGTTCTAGCGGGACGGGAGAGCAGTACTTC.

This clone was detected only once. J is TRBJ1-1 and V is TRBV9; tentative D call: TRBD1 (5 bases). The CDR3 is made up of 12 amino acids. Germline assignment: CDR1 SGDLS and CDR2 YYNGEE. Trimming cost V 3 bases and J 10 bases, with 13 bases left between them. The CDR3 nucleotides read TGTGCCAGCAGCGGCACGGGGGGTGTAGCTTTCTTT. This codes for CASSGTGGVAFF.

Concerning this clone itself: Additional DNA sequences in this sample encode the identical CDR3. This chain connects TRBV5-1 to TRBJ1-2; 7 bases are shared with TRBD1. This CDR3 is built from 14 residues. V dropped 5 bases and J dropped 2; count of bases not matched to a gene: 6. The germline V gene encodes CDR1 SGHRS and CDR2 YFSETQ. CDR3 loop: CASSSQGRNYGYTF. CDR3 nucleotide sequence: TGCGCCAGCAGTTCACAGGGGAGAAACTATGGCTACACCTTC.

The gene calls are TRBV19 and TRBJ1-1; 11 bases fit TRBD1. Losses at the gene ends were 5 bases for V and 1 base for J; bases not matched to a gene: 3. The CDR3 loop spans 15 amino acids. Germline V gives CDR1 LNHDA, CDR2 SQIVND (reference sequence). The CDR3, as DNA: TGTGCCAGTAGTTACGGGACAGGGGGGAACACTGAAGCTTTCTTT. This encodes CASSYGTGGNTEAFF.

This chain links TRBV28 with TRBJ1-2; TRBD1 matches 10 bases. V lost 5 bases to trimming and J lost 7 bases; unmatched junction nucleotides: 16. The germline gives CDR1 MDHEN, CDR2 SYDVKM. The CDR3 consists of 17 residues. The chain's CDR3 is CASSPRDRGFGILGYTF. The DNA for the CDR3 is TGTGCCAGCAGTCCCCGGGACAGGGGCTTCGGTATCCTTGGCTACACCTTC.

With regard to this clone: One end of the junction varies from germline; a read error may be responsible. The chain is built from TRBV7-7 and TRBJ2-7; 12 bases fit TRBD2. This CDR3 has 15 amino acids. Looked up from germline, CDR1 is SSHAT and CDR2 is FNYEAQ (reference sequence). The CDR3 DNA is TGTGCTAGCAGACCCACTAGCGGGAGGCCCTACGAGCAGTACTTC. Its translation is CASRPTSGRPYEQYF.

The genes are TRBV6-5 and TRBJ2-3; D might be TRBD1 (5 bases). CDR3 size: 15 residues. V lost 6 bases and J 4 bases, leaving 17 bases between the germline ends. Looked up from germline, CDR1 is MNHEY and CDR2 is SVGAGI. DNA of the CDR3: TGTGCCAGCAGACCCCACACCAGGGTGTCAGATACGCAGTATTTT. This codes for CASRPHTRVSDTQYF.